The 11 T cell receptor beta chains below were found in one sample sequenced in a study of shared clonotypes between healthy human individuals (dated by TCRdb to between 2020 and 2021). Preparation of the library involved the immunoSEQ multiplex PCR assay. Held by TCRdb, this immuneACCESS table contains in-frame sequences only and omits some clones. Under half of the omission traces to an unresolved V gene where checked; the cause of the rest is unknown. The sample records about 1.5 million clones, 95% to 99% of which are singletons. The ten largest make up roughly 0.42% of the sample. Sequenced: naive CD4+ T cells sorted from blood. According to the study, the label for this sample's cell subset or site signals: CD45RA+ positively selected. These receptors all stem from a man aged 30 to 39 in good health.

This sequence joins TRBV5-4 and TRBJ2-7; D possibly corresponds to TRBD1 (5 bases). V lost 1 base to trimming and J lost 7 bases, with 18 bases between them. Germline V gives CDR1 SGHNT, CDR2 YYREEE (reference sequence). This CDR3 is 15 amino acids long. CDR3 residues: CASSLLEVSDKEQYF. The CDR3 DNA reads TGTGCCAGCAGCTTGTTAGAAGTTTCGGACAAAGAGCAGTACTTC. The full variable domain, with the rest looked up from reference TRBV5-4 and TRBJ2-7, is ETGVTQSPTHLIKTRGQQVTLRCSSQSGHNTVSWYQQALGQGPQFIFQYYREEENGRGNFPPRFSGLQFPNYSSELNVNALELDDSALYLCASSLLEVSDKEQYFGPGTRLTVT.

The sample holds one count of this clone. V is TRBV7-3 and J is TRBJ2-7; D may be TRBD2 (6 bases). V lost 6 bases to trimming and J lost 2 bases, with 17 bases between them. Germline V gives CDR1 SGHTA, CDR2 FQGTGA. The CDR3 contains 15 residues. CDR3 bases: TGTGCCAGCAGTCTTGAGGGACTTTTCACCTACGAGCAGTACTTC. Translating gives CASSLEGLFTYEQYF.

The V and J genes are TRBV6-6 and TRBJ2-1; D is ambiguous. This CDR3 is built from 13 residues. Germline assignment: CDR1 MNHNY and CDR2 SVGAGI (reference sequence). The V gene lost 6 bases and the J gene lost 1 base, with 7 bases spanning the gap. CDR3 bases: TGTGCCAGCAGGGTTGGTTCCTACAATGAGCAGTTCTTC. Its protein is CASRVGSYNEQFF.

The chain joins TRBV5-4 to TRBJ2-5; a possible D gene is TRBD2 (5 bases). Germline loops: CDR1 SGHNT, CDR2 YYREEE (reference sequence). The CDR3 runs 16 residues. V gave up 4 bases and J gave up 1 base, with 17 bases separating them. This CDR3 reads CASSRELASSQETQYF. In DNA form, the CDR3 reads TGTGCCAGCAGCCGGGAATTAGCGTCCTCCCAAGAGACCCAGTACTTC.

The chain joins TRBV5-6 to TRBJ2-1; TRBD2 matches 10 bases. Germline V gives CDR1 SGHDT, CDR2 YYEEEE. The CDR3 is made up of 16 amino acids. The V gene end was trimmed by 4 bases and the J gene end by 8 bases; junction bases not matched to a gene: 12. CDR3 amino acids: CASSQVSGRFRHEQFF. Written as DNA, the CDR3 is TGTGCCAGCAGCCAGGTTAGCGGGAGGTTTCGCCATGAGCAGTTCTTC.

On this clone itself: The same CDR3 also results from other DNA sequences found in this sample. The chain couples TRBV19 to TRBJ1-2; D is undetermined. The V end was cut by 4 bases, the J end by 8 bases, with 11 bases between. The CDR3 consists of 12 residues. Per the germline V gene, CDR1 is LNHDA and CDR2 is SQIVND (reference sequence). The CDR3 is CASSTREYGYTF. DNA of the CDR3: TGTGCCAGTAGTACCCGTGAATACGGCTACACCTTC.

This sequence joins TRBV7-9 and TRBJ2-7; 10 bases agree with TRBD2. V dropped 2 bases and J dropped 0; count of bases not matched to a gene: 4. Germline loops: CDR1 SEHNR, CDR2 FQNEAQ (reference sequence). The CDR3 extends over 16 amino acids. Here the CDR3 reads CASSLLAGVDSYEQYF. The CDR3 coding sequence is TGTGCCAGCAGCTTACTAGCGGGAGTCGACTCCTACGAGCAGTACTTC.

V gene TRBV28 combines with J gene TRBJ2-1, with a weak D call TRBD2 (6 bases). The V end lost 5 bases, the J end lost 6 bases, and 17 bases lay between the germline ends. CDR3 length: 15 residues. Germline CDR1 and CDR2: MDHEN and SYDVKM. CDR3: CASSPIAVTLNEQFF. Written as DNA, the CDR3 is TGTGCCAGCAGTCCGATAGCGGTAACCCTCAATGAGCAGTTCTTC.

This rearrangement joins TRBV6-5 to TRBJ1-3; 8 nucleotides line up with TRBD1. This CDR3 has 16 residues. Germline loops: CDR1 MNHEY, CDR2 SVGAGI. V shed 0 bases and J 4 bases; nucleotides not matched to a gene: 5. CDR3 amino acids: CASSYSGQGPGNTIYF. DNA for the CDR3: TGTGCCAGCAGTTACTCCGGACAGGGCCCAGGAAACACCATATATTTT.

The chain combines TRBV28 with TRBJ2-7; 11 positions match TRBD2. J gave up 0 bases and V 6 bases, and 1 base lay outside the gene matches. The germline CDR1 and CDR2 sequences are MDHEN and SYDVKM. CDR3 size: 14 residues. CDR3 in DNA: TGTGCCAGCAGAGGACTAGCGGGCTCCTACGAGCAGTACTTC. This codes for CASRGLAGSYEQYF.

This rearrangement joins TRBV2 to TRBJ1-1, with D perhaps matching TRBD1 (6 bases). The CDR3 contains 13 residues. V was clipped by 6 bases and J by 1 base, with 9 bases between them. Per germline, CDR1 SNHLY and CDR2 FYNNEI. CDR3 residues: CASRRDKNTEAFF. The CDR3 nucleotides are TGTGCCAGCAGGCGGGACAAGAACACTGAAGCTTTCTTT.